Shown below are 21 T cell receptor beta chains from a single sample sequenced in a study of response to subunit inactivated influenza vaccine. Each CDR3 protein is one row after TCRdb ran MiXCR on the RT-PCR reads. The table shows 400,000 to 550,000 distinct CDR3 sequences, with less than 30% occurring only once. This specimen was CD4+ T cells sorted from PBMCs, taken roughly 5 days after vaccination. These receptors came from a man aged 45-65 years who received an inactivated influenza vaccine.

The V call is TRBV5-1, the J call TRBJ2-1, with D maybe TRBD2 (6 bases). CDR1 is SGHRS, CDR2 YFSETQ, per germline. This CDR3 region has 14 residues. The V end lost 3 bases, the J end lost 7 bases, and 14 bases lay between the germline ends. Here the CDR3 reads CASSSMGLSNEQFF. The CDR3, as DNA: TGCGCCAGCAGCTCTATGGGACTTAGTAATGAGCAGTTCTTC.

This chain joins TRBV20-1 and TRBJ2-7; D perhaps matches TRBD2 (6 bases). V was trimmed by 6 bases and J by 3 bases, leaving 15 bases between them. The CDR3 is 13 amino acids. Germline values: CDR1 DFQATT, CDR2 SNEGSKA (reference sequence). The chain's CDR3 is CSAPRGGGYEQYF. CDR3 bases: TGCAGTGCCCCTCGGGGAGGAGGCTACGAGCAGTACTTC.

V gene TRBV12-3 or TRBV12-4 combines with J gene TRBJ2-5; 13 bases match TRBD2. The length of the CDR3 is 16 residues. Unmatched junction bases numbered 12, after V lost 5 bases and J lost 9 bases. CDR3 coding DNA: TGTGCCAGCAGTCAACTAGCGGGAGGGGACAGTACGGCCCAGTACTTC. As protein: CASSQLAGGDSTAQYF.

The chain is built from TRBV10-3 and TRBJ1-3, with 8 bases fitting TRBD1. The length of the CDR3 is 15 residues. Per germline, CDR1 ENHRY and CDR2 SYGVKD. V shed 6 bases and J 1 base; nucleotides not matched to a gene: 5. This chain's CDR3 is CAISGQGSSGNTIYF. The CDR3, as DNA: TGTGCCATCAGCGGACAGGGCTCGTCTGGAAACACCATATATTTT.

This clonotype was detected a few times. The CDR3 nucleotides are TGCAGTGCTAGAGGGGAGGGGCCCTACAATGAGCAGTTCTTC. Protein sequence: CSARGEGPYNEQFF. This chain links TRBV20-1 with TRBJ2-1, with 7 bases that match TRBD2. J gave up 2 bases and V 1 base, and 2 bases lay outside the gene matches. This CDR3 region has 14 residues. Per the germline V gene, CDR1 is DFQATT and CDR2 is SNEGSKA (reference sequence).

Remarks on this clonotype: The junction and the germline gene differ at one end; a read error may be behind it. V and J are TRBV5-1 and TRBJ2-3; D uncertain. Germline CDR1 is SGHRS and CDR2 is YFSETQ. CDR3 length: 14 amino acids. The CDR3 loop is CSSSLYQSTDTQYF. DNA for the CDR3: TGCTCCAGCAGCTTGTATCAGAGTACGGATACGCAGTATTTT.

The chain combines TRBV30 with TRBJ2-4; D is undetermined. The ends were cut back, 0 bases at V and 1 base at J, with 10 bases in the middle. Per germline, CDR1 GTSNPN and CDR2 SVGIG (reference sequence). CDR3 size: 15 residues. CDR3 DNA sequence: TGTGCCTGGAGTGTATTCGGTAGGGCCAAAAACATTCAGTACTTC. Translating it yields CAWSVFGRAKNIQYF.

This clonotype was found a few times. This chain connects TRBV4-3 to TRBJ2-3, with TRBD2 matching 7 bases. This CDR3 comprises 16 residues. Germline V CDR1 and CDR2: LGHNA, YSLEER. V was clipped by 4 bases and J by 4 bases; unmatched bases: 11. CDR3 loop: CASSRQEAGIADTQYF. For the CDR3, the DNA is TGCGCCAGCAGCCGCCAAGAAGCGGGGATCGCAGATACGCAGTATTTT.

This chain joins TRBV7-9 and TRBJ2-3; maybe TRBD1 (6 bases). Germline V CDR1 and CDR2: SEHNR, FQNEAQ (reference sequence). CDR3 length equals 15 residues. Deletions cut 6 bases from V and 0 bases from J, with 13 bases between. CDR3 in DNA: TGTGCCAGCAGGTTACAGGGATTCAGCACAGATACGCAGTATTTT. Translating it yields CASRLQGFSTDTQYF.

This chain links TRBV20-1 with TRBJ2-1, with 9 bases matching TRBD2. Germline trimming cut 3 bases from V and 5 bases from J; bases unmatched to any gene: 8. The CDR3 consists of 15 residues. CDR1 is DFQATT, CDR2 SNEGSKA, per germline (reference sequence). The CDR3 sequence is CSASAGGWKDNEQFF. The CDR3 DNA is TGCAGTGCTAGTGCGGGAGGGTGGAAGGACAATGAGCAGTTCTTC.

This clonotype was seen repeatedly, ten times or more. The CDR3 region is CASSLYGQETQYF. The CDR3 bases are TGTGCCAGCAGCTTATACGGTCAAGAGACCCAGTACTTC. The V call is TRBV7-2, the J call TRBJ2-5; D is unresolved. Between the trimmed V and J ends, which lost 2 bases and 2 bases, there was a span of 6 bases. The CDR3 is 13 amino acids. Germline CDR1 SGHTA, CDR2 FQGNSA.

The chain uses TRBV24-1 and TRBJ2-1; 11 positions match TRBD2. This CDR3 comprises 17 residues. V lost 4 bases, J lost 6 bases, and 10 bases stayed unmatched. Germline CDR1 KGHDR, CDR2 SFDVKD. In DNA, the CDR3 is TGTGCCACCAGTGACCCGGGTAGCGGGAGGGCGCGCAATGAGCAGTTCTTC. Encoded protein: CATSDPGSGRARNEQFF.

J is TRBJ2-1 and V is TRBV20-1, with 7 bases aligning to TRBD1. V shed 3 bases and J 6 bases; nucleotides not matched to a gene: 8. This CDR3 is 14 amino acids long. From germline, CDR1 is DFQATT and CDR2 SNEGSKA (reference sequence). CDR3 residues: CSASKGALFNEQFF. CDR3 in DNA: TGCAGTGCTAGTAAGGGGGCGCTTTTCAATGAGCAGTTCTTC.

The chain uses TRBV6-1 and TRBJ1-1, with TRBD1 matching 9 bases. V shed 5 bases, J shed 4 bases, and the junction held 8 bases outside the gene matches. Germline assignment: CDR1 MNHNS and CDR2 SASEGT. The CDR3 contains 15 residues. CDR3 sequence: CASSQPGQGFTEAFF. Written as DNA, the CDR3 is TGTGCCAGCAGTCAGCCGGGACAGGGATTCACTGAAGCTTTCTTT.

This clonotype has just a few counts. The rearrangement joins TRBV5-1 to TRBJ2-4; possibly TRBD1 or TRBD2 for D (6 bases each). V was shortened by 0 bases and J by 6 bases, with 16 bases between the two germline ends. Germline CDR1 and CDR2: SGHRS and YFSETQ. CDR3 length: 16 residues. The CDR3 sequence: CASSLERGPPGNIQYF. In DNA, the CDR3 is TGCGCCAGCAGCTTGGAACGGGGGCCACCGGGAAACATTCAGTACTTC.

The chain has TRBV6-2 or TRBV6-3 and TRBJ2-5; 7 bases are shared with TRBD2. CDR1 is MNHEY, CDR2 SVGEGT, per germline. The CDR3 length is 15 residues. The V segment lost 2 bases and the J segment 4 bases; nucleotides outside the gene matches: 7. The CDR3 coding sequence is TGTGCCAGCAGTTACCAATCTAGCGGTTTAGAGACCCAGTACTTC. Protein sequence: CASSYQSSGLETQYF.

The sample holds a few counts of this clonotype. V usage is TRBV20-1 and J usage is TRBJ2-7; D possibly corresponds to TRBD2 (7 bases). With 5 bases removed from V and 6 bases from J, the gap between germline ends came to 17 bases. From germline, CDR1 is DFQATT and CDR2 SNEGSKA (reference sequence). The CDR3 contains 13 residues. The chain's CDR3 is CSAFLGGGGEQYF. The DNA for the CDR3 is TGCAGTGCTTTTTTGGGGGGCGGGGGCGAGCAGTACTTC.

This clonotype was counted many times. The chain carries TRBV5-1 and TRBJ2-2; D gene ambiguous. This CDR3 comprises 15 residues. CDR1 SGHRS and CDR2 YFSETQ come from the germline V gene. V lost 0 bases and J lost 2, with 8 bases in between. CDR3 sequence (DNA): TGCGCCAGCAGCTTGGTCCAAATTAACACCGGGGAGCTGTTTTTT. Its translation: CASSLVQINTGELFF. The full variable domain, completed using reference TRBV5-1 and TRBJ2-2, is KAGVTQTPRYLIKTRGQQVTLSCSPISGHRSVSWYQQTPGQGLQFLFEYFSETQRNKGNFPGRFSGRQFSNSRSEMNVSTLELGDSALYLCASSLVQINTGELFFGEGSRLTVL.

CDR3 in amino acids: CATSVGLVSGELFF. CDR3 sequence (DNA): TGTGCCACCAGCGTGGGACTAGTCTCCGGGGAGCTGTTTTTT. This chain links TRBV15 with TRBJ2-2; 8 bases line up with TRBD2. V lost 5 bases and J lost 6; bases outside the gene matches: 5. Germline V gene sequence: CDR1 LNHNV, CDR2 YYDKDF (reference sequence). CDR3 length: 14 amino acids.

The chain has TRBV24-1 and TRBJ2-1, with D unresolved. Trimming removed 5 bases from V and 5 bases from J, with 9 bases in between. This CDR3 has 13 amino acids. Germline V gives CDR1 KGHDR, CDR2 SFDVKD. CDR3 region: CATSGTIDNEQFF. The CDR3 DNA is TGTGCCACCAGTGGTACCATAGACAATGAGCAGTTCTTC.

This clonotype came up many times. The chain links TRBV12-3 or TRBV12-4 to TRBJ1-4, with a weak D call TRBD1 (5 bases). CDR3 length: 14 amino acids. V gave up 7 bases and J gave up 6 bases, with 15 bases separating them. In DNA form, the CDR3 reads TGTGCCAGCACCCTTAGGGGCGGTTATGAAAAACTGTTTTTT. Translation: CASTLRGGYEKLFF.